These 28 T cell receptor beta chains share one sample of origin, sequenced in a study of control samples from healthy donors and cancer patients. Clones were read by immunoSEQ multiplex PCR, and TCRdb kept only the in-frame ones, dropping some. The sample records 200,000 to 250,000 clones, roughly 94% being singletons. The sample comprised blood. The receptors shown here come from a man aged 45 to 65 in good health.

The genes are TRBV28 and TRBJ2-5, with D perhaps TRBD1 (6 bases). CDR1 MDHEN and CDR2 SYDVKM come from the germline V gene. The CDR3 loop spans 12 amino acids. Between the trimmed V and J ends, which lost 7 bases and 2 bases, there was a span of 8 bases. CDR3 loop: CASTGQQETQYF. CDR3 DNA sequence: TGTGCCAGCACCGGACAGCAAGAGACCCAGTACTTC.

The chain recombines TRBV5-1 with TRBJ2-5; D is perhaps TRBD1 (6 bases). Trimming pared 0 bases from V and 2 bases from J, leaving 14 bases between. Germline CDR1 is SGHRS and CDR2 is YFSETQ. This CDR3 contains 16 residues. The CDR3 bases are TGCGCCAGCAGCTTGGGTTCCGGGACATCTCAAGAGACCCAGTACTTC. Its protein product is CASSLGSGTSQETQYF.

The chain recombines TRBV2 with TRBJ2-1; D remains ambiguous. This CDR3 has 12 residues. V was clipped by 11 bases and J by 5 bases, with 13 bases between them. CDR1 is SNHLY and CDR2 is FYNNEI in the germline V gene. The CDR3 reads CAASGADNEQFF. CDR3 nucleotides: TGTGCCGCATCCGGTGCGGACAATGAGCAGTTCTTC.

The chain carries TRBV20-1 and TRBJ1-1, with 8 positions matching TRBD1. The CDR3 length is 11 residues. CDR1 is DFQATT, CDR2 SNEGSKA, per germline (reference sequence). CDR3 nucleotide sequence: TGCAGGGGGACAGGGAACACTGAAGCTTTCTTT. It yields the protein CRGTGNTEAFF.

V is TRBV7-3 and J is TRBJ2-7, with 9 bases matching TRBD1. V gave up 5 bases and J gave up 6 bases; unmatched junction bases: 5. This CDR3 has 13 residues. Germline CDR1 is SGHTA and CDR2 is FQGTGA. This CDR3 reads CASSPGQGGEQYF. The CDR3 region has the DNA TGTGCCAGCAGCCCGGGACAGGGTGGCGAGCAGTACTTC.

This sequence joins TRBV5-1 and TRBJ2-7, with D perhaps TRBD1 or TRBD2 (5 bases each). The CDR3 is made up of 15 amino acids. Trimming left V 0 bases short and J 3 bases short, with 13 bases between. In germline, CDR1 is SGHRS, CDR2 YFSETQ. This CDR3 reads CASSLGRGEIYEQYF. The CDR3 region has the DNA TGCGCCAGCAGCTTGGGTAGGGGAGAGATCTACGAGCAGTACTTC.

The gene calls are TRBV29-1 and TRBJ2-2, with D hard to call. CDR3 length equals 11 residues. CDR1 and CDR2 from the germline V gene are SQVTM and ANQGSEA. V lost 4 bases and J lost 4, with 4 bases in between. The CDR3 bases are TGCAGCGTTGGAAGCACCGGGGAGCTGTTTTTT. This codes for CSVGSTGELFF.

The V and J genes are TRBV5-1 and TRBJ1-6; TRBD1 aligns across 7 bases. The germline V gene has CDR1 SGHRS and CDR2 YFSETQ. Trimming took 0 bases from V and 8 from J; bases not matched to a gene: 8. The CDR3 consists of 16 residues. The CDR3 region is CASSLGETGLHSPLHF. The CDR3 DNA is TGCGCCAGCAGCTTGGGGGAGACAGGGCTGCATTCACCCCTCCACTTT.

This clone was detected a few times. CDR3 coding DNA: TGTGCCAGCGCTCTAGGCTCTGGAAACACCATATATTTT. Protein product: CASALGSGNTIYF. The chain joins TRBV2 to TRBJ1-3, with D unresolved. V was clipped by 8 bases and J by 0 bases, with 8 bases between them. The CDR3 totals 13 residues. CDR1 is SNHLY and CDR2 is FYNNEI in the germline V gene.

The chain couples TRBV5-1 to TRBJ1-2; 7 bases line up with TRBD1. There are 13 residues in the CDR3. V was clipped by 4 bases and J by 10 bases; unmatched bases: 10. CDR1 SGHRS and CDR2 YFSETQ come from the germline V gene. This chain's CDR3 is CASSGDRVEDYTF. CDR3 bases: TGCGCCAGCAGCGGCGACAGGGTGGAGGACTACACCTTC.

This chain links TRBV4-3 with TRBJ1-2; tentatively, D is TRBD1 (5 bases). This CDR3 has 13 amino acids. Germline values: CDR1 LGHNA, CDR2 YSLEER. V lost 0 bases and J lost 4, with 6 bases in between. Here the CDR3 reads CASSQERGYGYTF. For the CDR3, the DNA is TGCGCCAGCAGCCAAGAGAGGGGCTATGGCTACACCTTC.

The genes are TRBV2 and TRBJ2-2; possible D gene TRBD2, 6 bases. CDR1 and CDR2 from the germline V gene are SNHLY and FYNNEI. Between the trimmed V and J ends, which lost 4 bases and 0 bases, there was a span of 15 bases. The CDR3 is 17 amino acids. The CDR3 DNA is TGTGCCAGCAGTGTTGAGGGTAGCGGTACGAACACCGGGGAGCTGTTTTTT. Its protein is CASSVEGSGTNTGELFF.

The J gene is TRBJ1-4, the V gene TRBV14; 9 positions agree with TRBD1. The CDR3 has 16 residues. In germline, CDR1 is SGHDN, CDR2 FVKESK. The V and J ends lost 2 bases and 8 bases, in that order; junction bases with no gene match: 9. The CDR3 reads CASSQNRDREGEKLFF. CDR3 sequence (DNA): TGTGCCAGCAGCCAAAACCGGGACAGGGAAGGAGAAAAACTGTTTTTT.

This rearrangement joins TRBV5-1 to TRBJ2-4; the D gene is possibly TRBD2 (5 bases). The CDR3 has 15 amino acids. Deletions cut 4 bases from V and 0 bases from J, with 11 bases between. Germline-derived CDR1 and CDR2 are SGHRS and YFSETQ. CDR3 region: CASSNGLIAKNIQYF. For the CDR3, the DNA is TGCGCCAGCAGCAACGGACTGATAGCCAAAAACATTCAGTACTTC.

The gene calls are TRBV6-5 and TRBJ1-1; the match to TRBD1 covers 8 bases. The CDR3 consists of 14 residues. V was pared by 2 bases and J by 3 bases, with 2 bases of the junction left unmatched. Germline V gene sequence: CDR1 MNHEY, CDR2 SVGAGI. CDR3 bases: TGTGCCAGCAGTTACCACAGGGGGTACACTGAAGCTTTCTTT. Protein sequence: CASSYHRGYTEAFF.

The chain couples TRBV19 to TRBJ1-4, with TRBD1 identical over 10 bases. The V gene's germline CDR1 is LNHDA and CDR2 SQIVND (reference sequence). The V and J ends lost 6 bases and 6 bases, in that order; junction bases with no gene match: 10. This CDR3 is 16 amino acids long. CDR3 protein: CASRKGQGRGDEKLFF. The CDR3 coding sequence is TGTGCCAGTAGAAAGGGACAGGGGCGAGGGGATGAAAAACTGTTTTTT.

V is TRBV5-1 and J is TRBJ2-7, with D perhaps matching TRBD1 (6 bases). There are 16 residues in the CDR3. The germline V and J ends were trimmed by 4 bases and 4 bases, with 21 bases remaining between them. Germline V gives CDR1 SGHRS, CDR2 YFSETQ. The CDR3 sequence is CASSLGTPNRGYEQYV. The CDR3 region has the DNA TGCGCCAGCAGCCTCGGGACACCTAACCGTGGGTACGAGCAGTACGTC.

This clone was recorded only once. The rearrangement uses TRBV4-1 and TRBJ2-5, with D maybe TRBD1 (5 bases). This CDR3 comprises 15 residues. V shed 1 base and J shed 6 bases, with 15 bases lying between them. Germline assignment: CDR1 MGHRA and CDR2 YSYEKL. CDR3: CASSQVAGMEKTQYF. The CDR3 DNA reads TGCGCCAGCAGCCAAGTCGCAGGGATGGAGAAGACCCAGTACTTC.

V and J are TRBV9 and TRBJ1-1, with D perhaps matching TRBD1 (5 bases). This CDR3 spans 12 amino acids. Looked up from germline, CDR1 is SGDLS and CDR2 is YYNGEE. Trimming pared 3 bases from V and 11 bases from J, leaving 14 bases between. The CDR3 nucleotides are TGTGCCAGCAGCGCTGACAGTGAGGAGGCTTTCTTT. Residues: CASSADSEEAFF.

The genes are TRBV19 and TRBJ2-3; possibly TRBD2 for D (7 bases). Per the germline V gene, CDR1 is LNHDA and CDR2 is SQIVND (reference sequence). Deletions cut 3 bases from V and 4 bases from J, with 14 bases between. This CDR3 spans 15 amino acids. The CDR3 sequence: CASSMRRGGPDTQYF. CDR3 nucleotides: TGTGCCAGTAGTATGCGGAGGGGGGGCCCAGATACGCAGTATTTT.

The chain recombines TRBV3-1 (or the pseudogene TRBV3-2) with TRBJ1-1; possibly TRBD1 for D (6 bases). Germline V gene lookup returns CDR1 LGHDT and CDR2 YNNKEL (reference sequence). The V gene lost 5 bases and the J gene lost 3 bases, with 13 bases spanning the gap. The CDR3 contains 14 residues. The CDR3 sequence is CASSSRQAHTEAFF. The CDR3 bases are TGTGCCAGCAGCTCCCGACAGGCCCACACTGAAGCTTTCTTT.

The DNA for the CDR3 is TGCGCCAGCAGCTTCGTCGGACAGGGGGCCGCCTACGAGCAGTACTTC. Its translation is CASSFVGQGAAYEQYF. This chain connects TRBV5-1 to TRBJ2-7; 11 positions match TRBD1. V lost 2 bases, J lost 2 bases, and 6 bases stayed unmatched. CDR3 length equals 16 residues. Germline values: CDR1 SGHRS, CDR2 YFSETQ. The full variable domain, its missing parts supplied by reference TRBV5-1 and TRBJ2-7, is KAGVTQTPRYLIKTRGQQVTLSCSPISGHRSVSWYQQTPGQGLQFLFEYFSETQRNKGNFPGRFSGRQFSNSRSEMNVSTLELGDSALYLCASSFVGQGAAYEQYFGPGTRLTVT.

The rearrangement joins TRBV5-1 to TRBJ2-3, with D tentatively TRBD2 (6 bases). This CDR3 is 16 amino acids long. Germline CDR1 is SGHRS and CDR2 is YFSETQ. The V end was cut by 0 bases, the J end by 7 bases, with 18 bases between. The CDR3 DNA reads TGCGCCAGCAGCTTGGCCGGCGGTAGCGGACCCAATACGCAGTATTTT. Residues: CASSLAGGSGPNTQYF.

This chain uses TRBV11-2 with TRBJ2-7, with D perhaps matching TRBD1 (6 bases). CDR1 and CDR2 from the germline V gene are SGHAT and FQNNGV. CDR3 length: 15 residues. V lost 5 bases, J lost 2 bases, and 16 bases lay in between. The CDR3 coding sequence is TGTGCCAGCAGCCCTTCGGGACACAGCACCTACGAGCAGTACGTC. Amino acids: CASSPSGHSTYEQYV.

In nucleotides, the CDR3 is TGTGCCAGCAGCCAAGTAGAGGAGGGGCCGATCTATGGCTACACCTTC. Residues: CASSQVEEGPIYGYTF. The genes are TRBV3-1 (or the pseudogene TRBV3-2) and TRBJ1-2; a weak D match, TRBD1 (5 bases). V was pared by 1 base and J by 4 bases, with 16 bases between. This CDR3 contains 16 residues. The germline CDR1 and CDR2 sequences are LGHDT and YNNKEL (reference sequence).

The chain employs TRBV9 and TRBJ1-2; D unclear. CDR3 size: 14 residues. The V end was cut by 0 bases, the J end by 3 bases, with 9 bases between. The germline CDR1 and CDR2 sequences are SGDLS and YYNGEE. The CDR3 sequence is CASSVGRGDYGYTF. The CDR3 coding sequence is TGTGCCAGCAGCGTAGGCCGGGGTGACTATGGCTACACCTTC.

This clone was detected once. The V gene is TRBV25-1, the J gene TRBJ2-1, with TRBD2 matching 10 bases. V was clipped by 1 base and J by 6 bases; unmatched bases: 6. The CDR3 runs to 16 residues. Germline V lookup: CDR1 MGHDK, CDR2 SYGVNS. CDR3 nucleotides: TGTGCCAGCAGTGAATTGGGTAGCGGGGGGTTCAATGAGCAGTTCTTC. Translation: CASSELGSGGFNEQFF.

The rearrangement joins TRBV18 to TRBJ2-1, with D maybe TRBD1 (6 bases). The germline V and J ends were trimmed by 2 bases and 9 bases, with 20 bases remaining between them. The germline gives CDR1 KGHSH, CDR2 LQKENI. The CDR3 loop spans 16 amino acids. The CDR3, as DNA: TGTGCCAGCTCACCATTTACTAGGGGGTTGAATGCTGAGCAGTTCTTC. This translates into CASSPFTRGLNAEQFF. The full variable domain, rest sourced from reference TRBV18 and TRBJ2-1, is NAGVMQNPRHLVRRRGQEARLRCSPMKGHSHVYWYRQLPEEGLKFMVYLQKENIIDESGMPKERFSAEFPKEGPSILRIQQVVRGDSAAYFCASSPFTRGLNAEQFFGPGTRLTVL.